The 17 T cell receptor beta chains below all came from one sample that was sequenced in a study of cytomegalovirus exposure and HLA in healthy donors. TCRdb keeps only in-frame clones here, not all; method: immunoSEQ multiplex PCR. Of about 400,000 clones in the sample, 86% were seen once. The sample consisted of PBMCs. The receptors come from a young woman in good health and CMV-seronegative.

The CDR3 is CASPDGGGYTF. Written as DNA, the CDR3 is TGTGCCAGCCCCGATGGGGGGGGCTACACCTTC. This chain joins TRBV2 and TRBJ1-2; perhaps TRBD1 as D (5 bases). The CDR3 totals 11 residues. Trimming removed 8 bases from V and 8 bases from J, with 12 bases in between. Looked up from germline, CDR1 is SNHLY and CDR2 is FYNNEI.

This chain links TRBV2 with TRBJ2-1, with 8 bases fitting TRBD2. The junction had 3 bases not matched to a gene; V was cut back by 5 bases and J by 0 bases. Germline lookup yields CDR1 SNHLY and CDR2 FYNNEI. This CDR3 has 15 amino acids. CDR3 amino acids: CASSQSGSSYNEQFF. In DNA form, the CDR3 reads TGTGCCAGCAGTCAGAGCGGGAGCTCCTACAATGAGCAGTTCTTC.

In DNA, the CDR3 is TGTGCCTGGAGTGTCGGTTCAGGGGTCGGTGGCTACACCTTC. Translation gives CAWSVGSGVGGYTF. V is TRBV30 and J is TRBJ1-2; possibly TRBD1 for D (6 bases). The CDR3 is made up of 14 amino acids. V shed 0 bases and J shed 7 bases, with 15 bases lying between them. Looked up from germline, CDR1 is GTSNPN and CDR2 is SVGIG (reference sequence).

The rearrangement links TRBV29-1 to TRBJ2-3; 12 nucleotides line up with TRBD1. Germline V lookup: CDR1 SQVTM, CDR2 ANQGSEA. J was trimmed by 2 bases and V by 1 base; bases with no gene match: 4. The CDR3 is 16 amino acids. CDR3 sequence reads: CSVEGGQGAITDTQYF. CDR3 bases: TGCAGCGTTGAAGGGGGACAGGGGGCAATCACAGATACGCAGTATTTT.

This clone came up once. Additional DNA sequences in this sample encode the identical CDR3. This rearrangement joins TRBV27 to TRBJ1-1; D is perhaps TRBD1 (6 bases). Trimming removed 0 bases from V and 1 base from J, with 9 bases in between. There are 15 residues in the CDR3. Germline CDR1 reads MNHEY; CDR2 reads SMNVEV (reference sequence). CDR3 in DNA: TGTGCCAGCAGTTTATCCAGGGGACCGAACACTGAAGCTTTCTTT. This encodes CASSLSRGPNTEAFF.

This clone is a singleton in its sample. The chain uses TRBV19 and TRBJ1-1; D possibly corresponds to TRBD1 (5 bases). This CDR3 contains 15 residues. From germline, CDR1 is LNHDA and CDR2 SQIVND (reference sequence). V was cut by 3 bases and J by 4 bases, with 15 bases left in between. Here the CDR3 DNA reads TGTGCCAGTAGTATCTCCGGGGGGGAAAGCACTGAAGCTTTCTTT. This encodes CASSISGGESTEAFF.

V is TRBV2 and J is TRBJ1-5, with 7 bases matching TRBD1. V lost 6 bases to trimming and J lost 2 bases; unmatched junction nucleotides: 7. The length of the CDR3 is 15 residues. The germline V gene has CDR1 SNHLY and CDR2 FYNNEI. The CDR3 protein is CASRFDRERNQPQHF. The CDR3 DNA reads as TGTGCCAGCAGGTTCGACAGGGAACGCAATCAGCCCCAGCATTTT.

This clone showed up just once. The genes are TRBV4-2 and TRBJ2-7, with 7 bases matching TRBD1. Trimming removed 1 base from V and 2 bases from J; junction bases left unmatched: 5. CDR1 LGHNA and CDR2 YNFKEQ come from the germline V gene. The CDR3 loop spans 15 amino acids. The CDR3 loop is CASSQVRTGAYEQYF. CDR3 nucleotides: TGTGCCAGCAGCCAAGTTCGGACAGGAGCCTACGAGCAGTACTTC.

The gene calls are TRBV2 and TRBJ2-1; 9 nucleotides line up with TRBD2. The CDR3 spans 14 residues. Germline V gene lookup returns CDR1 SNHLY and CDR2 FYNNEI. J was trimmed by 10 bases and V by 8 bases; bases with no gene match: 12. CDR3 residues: CASRWVPSGDEQFF. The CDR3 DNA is TGTGCCAGCCGCTGGGTTCCTAGCGGGGACGAGCAGTTCTTC.

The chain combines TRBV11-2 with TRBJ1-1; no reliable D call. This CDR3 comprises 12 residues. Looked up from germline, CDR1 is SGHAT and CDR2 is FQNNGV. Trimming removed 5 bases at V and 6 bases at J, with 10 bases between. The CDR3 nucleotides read TGTGCCAGCAGCCCGGGGAGGGCTGAAGCTTTCTTT. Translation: CASSPGRAEAFF.

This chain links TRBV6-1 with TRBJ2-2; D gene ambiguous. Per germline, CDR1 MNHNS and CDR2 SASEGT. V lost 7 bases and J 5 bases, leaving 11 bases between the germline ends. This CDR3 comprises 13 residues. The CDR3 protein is CASTPIGTGELFF. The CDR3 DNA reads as TGTGCCAGCACCCCAATCGGGACCGGGGAGCTGTTTTTT.

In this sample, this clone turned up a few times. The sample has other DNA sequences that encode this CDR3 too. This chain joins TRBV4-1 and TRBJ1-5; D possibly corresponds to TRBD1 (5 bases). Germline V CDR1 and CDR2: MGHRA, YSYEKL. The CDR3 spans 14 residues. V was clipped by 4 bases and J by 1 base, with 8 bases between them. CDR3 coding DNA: TGCGCCAGCAGCCCCCAGGGAAGCAATCAGCCCCAGCATTTT. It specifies CASSPQGSNQPQHF.

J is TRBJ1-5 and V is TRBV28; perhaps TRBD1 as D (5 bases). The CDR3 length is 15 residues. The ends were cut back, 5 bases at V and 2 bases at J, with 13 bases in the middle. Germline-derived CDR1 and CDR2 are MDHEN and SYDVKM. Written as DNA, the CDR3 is TGTGCCAGCAGTCTCTCAGGGTCGGGCAATCAGCCCCAGCATTTT. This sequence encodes CASSLSGSGNQPQHF.

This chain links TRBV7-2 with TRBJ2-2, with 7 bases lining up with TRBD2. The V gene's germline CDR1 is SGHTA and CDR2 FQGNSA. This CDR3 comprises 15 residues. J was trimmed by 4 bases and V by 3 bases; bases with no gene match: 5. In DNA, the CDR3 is TGTGCCAGCAGCTTGGGGGGGACGGGCACCGGGGAGCTGTTTTTT. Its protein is CASSLGGTGTGELFF.

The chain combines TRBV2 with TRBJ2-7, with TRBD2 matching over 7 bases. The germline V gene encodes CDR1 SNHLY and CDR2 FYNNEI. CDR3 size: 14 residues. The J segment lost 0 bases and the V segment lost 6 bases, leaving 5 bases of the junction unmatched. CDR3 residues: CASRVAGTSYEQYF. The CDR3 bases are TGTGCCAGCAGGGTAGCGGGCACCTCCTACGAGCAGTACTTC.

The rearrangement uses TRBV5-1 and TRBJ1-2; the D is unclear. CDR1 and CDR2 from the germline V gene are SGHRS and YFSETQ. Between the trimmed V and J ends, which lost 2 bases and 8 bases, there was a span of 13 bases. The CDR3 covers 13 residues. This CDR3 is CASSLKTREGYTF. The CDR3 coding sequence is TGCGCCAGCAGCTTAAAAACTAGGGAGGGCTACACCTTC.

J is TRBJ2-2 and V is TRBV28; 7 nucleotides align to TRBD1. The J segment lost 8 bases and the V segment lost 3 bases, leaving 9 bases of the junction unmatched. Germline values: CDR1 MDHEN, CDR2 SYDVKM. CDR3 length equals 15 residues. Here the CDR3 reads CASSLVRDRSGELFF. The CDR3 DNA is TGTGCCAGCAGTTTGGTACGGGACAGATCTGGGGAGCTGTTTTTT.